This TCR beta chain was obtained from a study of T cell responses to AZD1222 COVID-19 vaccine. Findings and caveats of the study: Just five or six AZD1222 recipients were seropositive at baseline.

CDR3 length: 12 amino acids. Germline V gene data show CDR1 as LGHNT and CDR2 as FRNRAP. V was clipped by 6 bases and J by 7 bases, with 12 bases between them. Produced via immunoSEQ multiplex PCR; TCRdb's table is partial and in-frame only. The data contain some 140,000 clones, under 95% of them singletons. Comments on this clone: Its antigen remains unknown.

The clonotype originates from an adult in good health. Specimen: peripheral blood, collected on day 0 of AZD1222 vaccination. The chain joins TRBV12-5 to TRBJ1-2; D gene ambiguous. As DNA, the CDR3 is TGTGCTAGTGGCGAATCCCCGGGTGGCTACACCTTC. It specifies CASGESPGGYTF.